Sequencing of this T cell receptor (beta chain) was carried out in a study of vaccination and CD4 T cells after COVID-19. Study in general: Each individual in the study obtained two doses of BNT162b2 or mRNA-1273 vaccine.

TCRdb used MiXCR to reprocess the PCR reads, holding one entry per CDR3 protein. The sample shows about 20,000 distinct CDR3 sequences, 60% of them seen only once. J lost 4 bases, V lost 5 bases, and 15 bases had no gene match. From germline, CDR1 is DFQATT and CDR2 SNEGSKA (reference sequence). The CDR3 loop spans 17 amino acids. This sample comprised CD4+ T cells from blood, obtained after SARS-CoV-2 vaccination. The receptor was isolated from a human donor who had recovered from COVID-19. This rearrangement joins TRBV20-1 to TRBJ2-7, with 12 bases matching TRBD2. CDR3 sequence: CSAPSLVLAGGLYEQYF. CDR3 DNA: TGCAGTGCTCCATCGCTTGTACTAGCGGGAGGACTATACGAGCAGTACTTC.